This entry features one TCR beta chain sequence. Its specificity is unknown. This entry belongs to a study of T cell repertoires in cytomegalovirus infection. Study overall: In the study, CMV epitopes included recently identified HLA-C-restricted and well-studied HLA-B-restricted ones. Public TCR beta signatures were indicative of both CMV infection and a matching HLA type. Study-wide points: Of the TCR beta families, the public ones yielded a cumulative frequency that identified carriers of CMV plus the relevant HLA. The ex vivo response showed dominance by HLA-C-restricted CMV-specific TCR beta clonotypes.

TCRdb recomputed calls from the reads with MiXCR, one row per CDR3 protein. This table holds roughly 120,000 distinct CDR3 sequences, about 31% found once. V was clipped by 1 base and J by 7 bases, with 11 bases between them. Germline V lookup: CDR1 SEHNR, CDR2 FQNEAQ (reference sequence). The CDR3 is 14 amino acids. This rearrangement joins TRBV7-9 to TRBJ1-5; D unclear. This specimen consisted of CD8+ T cells from cultured PBMCs, obtained from culture after CMV antigen stimulation. This TCR was recovered from a human donor in good health (CMV status not recorded). Some clones in this sample may be carry-over from other donors' samples. For the CDR3, the DNA is TGTGCCAGCAGCTTAGGTGGCATGAGCCAGCCCCAGCATTTT. It yields the protein CASSLGGMSQPQHF. Filled out from reference TRBV7-9 and TRBJ1-5, the complete variable domain reads DTGVSQNPRHKITKRGQNVTFRCDPISEHNRLYWYRQTLGQGPEFLTYFQNEAQLEKSRLLSDRFSAERPKGSFSTLEIQRTEQGDSAMYLCASSLGGMSQPQHFGDGTRLSIL.